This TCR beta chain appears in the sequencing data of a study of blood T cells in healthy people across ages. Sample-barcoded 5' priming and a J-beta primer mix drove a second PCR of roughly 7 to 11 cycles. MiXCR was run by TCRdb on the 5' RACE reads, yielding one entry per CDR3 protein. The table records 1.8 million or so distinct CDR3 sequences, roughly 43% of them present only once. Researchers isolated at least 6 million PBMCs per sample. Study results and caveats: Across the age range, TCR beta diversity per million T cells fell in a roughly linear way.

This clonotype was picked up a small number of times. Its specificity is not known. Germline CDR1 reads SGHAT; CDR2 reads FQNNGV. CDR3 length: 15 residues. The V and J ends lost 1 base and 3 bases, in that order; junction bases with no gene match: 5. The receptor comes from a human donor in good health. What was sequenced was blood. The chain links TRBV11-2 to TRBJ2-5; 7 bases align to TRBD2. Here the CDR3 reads CASSLVGRDEETQYF. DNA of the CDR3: TGTGCCAGCAGCTTAGTGGGGAGGGACGAAGAGACCCAGTACTTC. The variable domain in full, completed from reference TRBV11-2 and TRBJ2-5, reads EAGVAQSPRYKIIEKRQSVAFWCNPISGHATLYWYQQILGQGPKLLIQFQNNGVVDDSQLPKDRFSAERLKGVDSTLKIQPAKLEDSAVYLCASSLVGRDEETQYFGPGTRLLVL.